The table lists the clone carrying this TCR beta chain with a count of one. The sample comes from a study of blood T cell repertoires in COVID-19. In the authors' methods: Amplification with reference gene primers provided the estimates of nucleated cell counts. Produced via immunoSEQ multiplex PCR; TCRdb's table is partial and in-frame only. V, J and clone size reflect that table, while D and trimming were determined from the DNA. In the table there are tens of thousands of clones, around 78% of which are singletons. Sequenced input: peripheral blood. The receptor comes from a human donor in a cohort sampled during active COVID-19.

This CDR3 is CASSPIGGVAEAFF. In nucleotides, the CDR3 is TGTGCCAGCAGTCCGATCGGGGGGGTAGCTGAAGCTTTCTTT. The rearrangement uses TRBV3-1 (or the pseudogene TRBV3-2) and TRBJ1-1; D possibly corresponds to TRBD1 (5 bases). The ends were cut back, 6 bases at V and 6 bases at J, with 17 bases in the middle. The V gene's germline CDR1 is LGHDT and CDR2 YNNKEL (reference sequence). CDR3 size: 14 residues.